This T cell receptor (beta chain) was recovered during a study of blood T cell repertoires in COVID-19. A note on this clone: At the DNA level, this CDR3 is encoded by other sequences in the same sample as well.

Germline V CDR1 and CDR2: SEHNR, FQNEAQ (reference sequence). The CDR3 sequence is 14 residues long. The V segment lost 5 bases and the J segment 2 bases; nucleotides outside the gene matches: 5. Sequenced by immunoSEQ multiplex PCR; TCRdb stores in-frame clones only, minus some. This sample has around 58,000 clones, with about 90% found just once. The source is an older woman with COVID-19, enrolled during active disease. The material sequenced was peripheral blood. The chain employs TRBV7-9 and TRBJ1-1, with 7 bases fitting TRBD1. The DNA for the CDR3 is TGTGCCAGCAGCCTCGGGACAGTTAACACTGAAGCTTTCTTT. Translation: CASSLGTVNTEAFF.